The 19 T cell receptor beta chains presented below share a single source sample, sequenced in a study of tumor-infiltrating lymphocytes in primary liver carcinoma. Between roughly 20 and 32 mg of unsorted bulk tissue served as the source from which RNA and DNA were co-extracted. TCR beta cDNA came from approximately 0.55 ug total RNA, primed with a constant-region primer. A slightly modified ARM-PCR protocol with three nested multiplex PCR rounds produced these TCR beta libraries. The opening two PCR rounds, 10 cycles each, paired TRBV1-TRBV30 forward primers with a C-beta reverse primer. One entry per CDR3 protein, called by TCRdb with MiXCR from the multiplex PCR reads. The sample has roughly 120,000 distinct CDR3 sequences; about two thirds are singletons. Sample: tumor-adjacent normal liver tissue. The origin of the receptors is a woman in her sixties with primary liver carcinoma and hepatitis B virus infection.

Turning to this clonotype: Germline is not matched at one junction end, which may reflect a read error. The chain couples TRBV29-1 to TRBJ1-1, with unresolved D. This CDR3 contains 12 residues. Germline CDR1 is SQVTM and CDR2 is ANQGSEA. Here the CDR3 DNA reads TGCAGCGCACGGCCTCTGAACACTGAAGTTTTCTTT. This encodes CSARPLNTEVFF.

This chain uses TRBV6-1 with TRBJ2-7; 7 nucleotides match TRBD2. Germline assignment: CDR1 MNHNS and CDR2 SASEGT. V lost 8 bases, J lost 8 bases, and 15 bases stayed unmatched. The CDR3 contains 14 residues. CDR3 amino acids: CASCLTSATTKQYF. The CDR3 DNA reads TGTGCCAGCTGTTTAACTAGCGCTACTACGAAGCAGTACTTC.

J is TRBJ2-3 and V is TRBV4-1, with TRBD2 matching over 12 bases. CDR3 length: 16 amino acids. The trim removed 7 bases at V and 5 bases at J, leaving 10 bases unmatched. CDR1 and CDR2 from the germline V gene are MGHRA and YSYEKL. CDR3 in DNA: TGCGCCAGCAACCAGACTAGCGGGAGTTTGGGAGATACGCAGTATTTT. Translation: CASNQTSGSLGDTQYF.

This clonotype has only a few counts. The gene calls are TRBV11-2 and TRBJ2-1, with D perhaps TRBD2 (5 bases). V shed 3 bases and J shed 5 bases, with 11 bases lying between them. CDR3 length equals 14 residues. CDR1 and CDR2 from the germline V gene are SGHAT and FQNNGV. The CDR3 DNA reads as TGTGCCAGCAGCTTGTCGGGGTCCGACAATGAGCAGTTCTTC. The encoded protein is CASSLSGSDNEQFF.

Many counts were recorded for this clonotype. The chain links TRBV4-1 to TRBJ1-5; 9 bases are a match to TRBD1. With 2 bases clipped from V and 7 bases from J, the junction kept 6 bases outside the gene matches. The CDR3 spans 15 residues. Looked up from germline, CDR1 is MGHRA and CDR2 is YSYEKL. The CDR3 DNA sequence: TGCGCCAGCAGCCAATCCTGGGGACAGGGACAGCCCCAGCATTTT. This sequence encodes CASSQSWGQGQPQHF.

This rearrangement joins TRBV11-2 to TRBJ2-1, with D unresolved. Germline loops: CDR1 SGHAT, CDR2 FQNNGV. The CDR3 loop spans 17 amino acids. V lost 3 bases and J lost 1, with 16 bases in between. CDR3 region: CASSFIPLRCSYNEQFF. The CDR3, as DNA: TGTGCCAGCAGCTTTATCCCACTGAGGTGTTCCTACAATGAGCAGTTCTTC.

The chain carries TRBV6-5 and TRBJ1-1; D remains unclear. Germline lookup yields CDR1 MNHEY and CDR2 SVGAGI. The CDR3 has 13 residues. The V end was cut by 9 bases, the J end by 4 bases, with 15 bases between. The CDR3, as DNA: TGTGCCAGTAGCTATCAAGGGCCCACTGAAGCTTTCTTT. Protein product: CASSYQGPTEAFF.

Comment on this clonotype: No conserved phenylalanine or tryptophan ends this CDR3, so it is likely a read error. The chain is built from TRBV12-3 or TRBV12-4 and TRBJ2-7; unclear D gene. The CDR3 is 13 amino acids. CDR3 protein: CASSFGPRGEQYS. DNA for the CDR3: TGTGCCAGTAGTTTCGGTCCAAGAGGCGAGCAGTACTCC.

Details on this clonotype: A much more abundant neighbour one base away suggests this may be a read error. CDR3 sequence: CASSVTTYEQYF. DNA of the CDR3: TGTGCCAGCAGTGTGACAACCTACGAGCAGTACTTC. The chain is built from TRBV28 and TRBJ2-7; no clear D. CDR1 is MDHEN, CDR2 SYDVKM, per germline. This CDR3 spans 12 amino acids. V shed 5 bases and J shed 2 bases, with 7 bases lying between them.

Remarks on this clonotype: At one end, the junction sequence differs from germline, possibly due to a read error. CDR3: CACSLFYVREQADTQYF. CDR3 bases: TGTGCCTGCAGCTTATTCTACGTCCGGGAGCAGGCAGATACGCAGTATTTT. V is TRBV7-9 and J is TRBJ2-3; possibly TRBD2 for D (6 bases). The CDR3 covers 17 residues. CDR1 is SEHNR and CDR2 is FQNEAQ in the germline V gene (reference sequence).

The rearrangement joins TRBV29-1 to TRBJ2-7; D is uncertain. CDR3 length: 12 residues. Trimming stripped 5 bases from V and 2 bases from J, with 10 bases between. Germline CDR1 reads SQVTM; CDR2 reads ANQGSEA. CDR3 region: CSVNGVTYEQYF. As DNA, the CDR3 is TGCAGCGTTAATGGGGTCACCTACGAGCAGTACTTC.

A note on this clonotype: A much larger clone differs by one base, so this may be a read error. The gene calls are TRBV28 and TRBJ2-7, with a possible D match to TRBD1 (6 bases). V was clipped by 5 bases and J by 2 bases, with 13 bases between them. CDR1 MDHEN and CDR2 SYDVKM come from the germline V gene. The CDR3 sequence is 14 residues long. CDR3 residues: CASSTRTETYEQYF. In DNA, the CDR3 is TGTGCCAGCAGTACCAGGACAGAGACCTACGAGCAGTACTTC.

The J gene is TRBJ2-7, the V gene TRBV11-1; 12 positions match TRBD2. Germline V gives CDR1 SGHAT, CDR2 FQDESV (reference sequence). The CDR3 covers 17 residues. The DNA for the CDR3 is TGTGCTGGCAGCTTGGAAGGACTAGCGGGAAAGGACTACGAGCAGTACTTC. This encodes CAGSLEGLAGKDYEQYF.

This clonotype was counted once. This clone may be a read error of a much larger clone one base away. V usage is TRBV30 and J usage is TRBJ2-7, with D tentatively TRBD2 (5 bases). CDR1 is GTSNPN, CDR2 SVGIG, per germline (reference sequence). The CDR3 totals 16 residues. DNA of the CDR3: TGTTCCTGGAGGTCCTCATGGGCTCCGAGCTCCTACGAGCAGTACTTC. Translated: CSWRSSWAPSSYEQYF. Full variable domain (remainder filled in from reference TRBV30 and TRBJ2-7): SQTIHQWPATLVQPVGSPLSLECTVEGTSNPNLYWYRQAAGRGLQLLFYSVGIGQISSEVPQNLSASRPQDRQFILSSKKLLLSDSGFYLCSWRSSWAPSSYEQYFGPGTRLTVT.

Ten or more counts support this clonotype. This chain links TRBV10-3 with TRBJ2-1, with 8 bases that match TRBD2. J gave up 0 bases and V 0 bases, and 4 bases lay outside the gene matches. CDR1 is ENHRY and CDR2 is SYGVKD in the germline V gene. The CDR3 loop spans 17 amino acids. CDR3 DNA: TGTGCCATCAGTGAGTCTGAGCGGGAGAGCTCCTACAATGAGCAGTTCTTC. This sequence encodes CAISESERESSYNEQFF.

A note on this clonotype: This may be a read error, as it is one base from a much larger clone. This chain links TRBV29-1 with TRBJ1-4; a weak D match, TRBD1 (5 bases). The CDR3 consists of 14 residues. Germline CDR1 and CDR2: SQVTM and ANQGSEA. The CDR3 sequence is CSVVHERTGGKLYF. The CDR3 nucleotides are TGCAGCGTTGTTCATGAAAGGACCGGGGGAAAACTGTATTTT.

With respect to this clonotype: One end of the junction does not line up with germline, which may come from a read error. This rearrangement joins TRBV6-2 or TRBV6-3 to TRBJ2-1; D is possibly TRBD2 (5 bases). CDR1 is MNHEY, CDR2 SVGEGT, per germline. This CDR3 region has 14 residues. The CDR3 reads CASSYAGGPREQSF. The CDR3 DNA reads as TGTGCCAGCAGTTACGCGGGTGGGCCGCGTGAGCAGTCCTTC.

This clonotype has a count of ten or more. This sequence joins TRBV5-1 and TRBJ2-3; D might be TRBD1 (5 bases). The germline CDR1 and CDR2 sequences are SGHRS and YFSETQ. The CDR3 is 13 residues long. The V end was cut by 2 bases, the J end by 2 bases, with 6 bases between. The CDR3 is CASSFGATDTQYF. The CDR3 nucleotides read TGCGCCAGCAGCTTTGGGGCCACAGATACGCAGTATTTT.

About this clonotype: A much larger clone sits a single nucleotide away, making a read error possible. J is TRBJ2-1 and V is TRBV5-4, with TRBD2 as a possible D gene (6 bases). Germline V gene sequence: CDR1 SGHNT, CDR2 YYREEE (reference sequence). Trimming cost V 6 bases and J 7 bases, with 11 bases left between them. The CDR3 covers 12 residues. The CDR3 nucleotides read TGTGCCAGCACCCTAGGGAGGAATGAGCAGTTCTTC. Its translation is CASTLGRNEQFF.